This T cell receptor (beta chain) comes out of a study of blood T cell repertoires in COVID-19. Looking at the study overall: The United States, Italy and Spain were the sources of the acute and convalescent COVID-19 samples. From T cells, B-cell-depleted T cells, or PBMCs came the material, which was cDNA or gDNA.

The CDR3 runs 15 residues. The V and J ends lost 6 bases and 4 bases, in that order; junction bases with no gene match: 8. The germline V gene has CDR1 SGHTS and CDR2 YDEGEE. Per the authors' pipeline: Estimated nucleated cell counts came from reference gene primer amplification. The protocol was immunoSEQ multiplex PCR, while the TCRdb copy is restricted to in-frame clones and leaves out a portion. The DNA was the basis for D and trimming; V, J and clone size are from that table. The sample lists over 200,000 clones, approximately 82% occurring once. The rearrangement uses TRBV5-8 and TRBJ2-1; 9 positions match TRBD2. The TCR was taken from a woman aged 50 to 60 with acute or convalescent COVID-19. The sequencing sample was made of peripheral blood. CDR3 DNA sequence: TGTGCCAGCATCGTTAGCGGGAGAAAATACAATGAGCAGTTCTTC. Translating it yields CASIVSGRKYNEQFF.